This TCR beta chain was observed in a study of CD8 T cells in Susac syndrome. V was shortened by 1 base and J by 6 bases, with 10 bases between the two germline ends. The CDR3 contains 14 residues. CDR1 is SGHAT and CDR2 is FQNNGV in the germline V gene. Points on this clonotype: Its specificity is unknown.

General study results and limits: As acknowledged by the study, its TCR sequencing and HLA analysis included a relatively small number of individuals.

When the RNA was reverse transcribed, random hexamers were used with an input of roughly 0.45 to 1 ug. Multiplex immunoSEQ PCR targeted 54 Vbeta and 13 Jbeta TCR beta segments. TCRdb re-analysed the immunoSEQ multiplex PCR reads in MiXCR, keeping a single row per CDR3 protein. This sample carries 160,000 or so distinct CDR3 sequences, around 95% of them seen once, and the ten largest clones take 0.15% to 0.2%. From blood CD8+ and CD4+ T cells, TCR beta sequences were generated. The sequence was obtained from a human donor with Susac syndrome. The sample consisted of CD4+ T cells from PBMCs. V usage is TRBV11-2 and J usage is TRBJ2-1, with D hard to call. The CDR3 sequence is CASSLAGRSNEQFF. The CDR3 region has the DNA TGTGCCAGCAGCTTAGCGGGCCGTTCCAATGAGCAGTTCTTC. The full variable domain, its missing parts supplied by reference TRBV11-2 and TRBJ2-1, is EAGVAQSPRYKIIEKRQSVAFWCNPISGHATLYWYQQILGQGPKLLIQFQNNGVVDDSQLPKDRFSAERLKGVDSTLKIQPAKLEDSAVYLCASSLAGRSNEQFFGPGTRLTVL.